This entry lists 25 T cell receptor beta chains sequenced from one sample in a study of OX40 agonist ivuxolimab in advanced cancers. The data were produced by immunoSEQ multiplex PCR, yet TCRdb's version contains in-frame clones alone and is incomplete. The sample shows around 39,000 clones, just under 80% of them seen only once. The sample here was CD4+ or CD8+ T cells sorted from blood, taken in a trial of the OX40 agonist ivuxolimab. The receptors were gathered from an adult with an advanced solid tumor such as melanoma, head and neck, liver or kidney cancer.

By sample share, this clone is medium-sized. This sequence joins TRBV2 and TRBJ1-2; D not certain. CDR3 size: 13 residues. Deletions cut 1 base from V and 4 bases from J, with 7 bases between. CDR1 and CDR2 (germline): SNHLY, FYNNEI. The CDR3: CASSEGRSYGYTF. CDR3 DNA sequence: TGTGCCAGCAGTGAAGGGAGATCCTATGGCTACACCTTC.

The chain links TRBV29-1 to TRBJ2-5, with D perhaps TRBD1 or TRBD2 (6 bases each). Looked up from germline, CDR1 is SQVTM and CDR2 is ANQGSEA. The CDR3 runs to 12 residues. The ends were cut back, 7 bases at V and 5 bases at J, with 14 bases in the middle. The CDR3 bases are TGCAGCGAAAGGGGGGAGAGCGAGACCCAGTACTTC. As protein: CSERGESETQYF. The full variable domain, with the rest looked up from reference TRBV29-1 and TRBJ2-5, is SAVISQKPSRDICQRGTSLTIQCQVDSQVTMMFWYRQQPGQSLTLIATANQGSEATYESGFVIDKFPISRPNLTFSTLTVSNMSPEDSSIYLCSERGESETQYFGPGTRLLVL.

This chain joins TRBV5-4 and TRBJ2-7; tentative D call: TRBD2 (5 bases). Trimming took off 4 bases at V and 2 bases at J, with 16 bases between the two ends. Germline assignment: CDR1 SGHNT and CDR2 YYREEE (reference sequence). The length of the CDR3 is 15 residues. CDR3 bases: TGTGCCAGCAGCCCGGATACCCCGGGAACCTACGAGCAGTACTTC. It encodes CASSPDTPGTYEQYF.

The genes are TRBV6-5 and TRBJ2-7; the D gene could be TRBD1 or TRBD2 (9 bases each). The CDR3 spans 15 residues. CDR1 and CDR2 (germline): MNHEY, SVGAGI. V shed 3 bases and J shed 9 bases, with 21 bases lying between them. DNA for the CDR3: TGTGCCAGCAGTTATTCCGGGACAGGGACTAGCTGGCAGTACTTC. Protein: CASSYSGTGTSWQYF.

The chain uses TRBV7-3 and TRBJ2-3; D tentatively fits TRBD1 or TRBD2 (5 bases each). CDR3 size: 14 residues. The V gene's germline CDR1 is SGHTA and CDR2 FQGTGA. The V gene lost 3 bases and the J gene lost 2 bases, with 9 bases spanning the gap. Here the CDR3 reads CASSFGTITDTQYF. The CDR3 DNA sequence: TGTGCCAGCAGCTTCGGGACCATCACAGATACGCAGTATTTT.

This clone has only one observation. The CDR3 nucleotides read TGTGCCAGCAGTTCCCCTATGAACACTGAAGCTTTCTTT. Protein: CASSSPMNTEAFF. The rearrangement uses TRBV25-1 and TRBJ1-1; D uncertain. Trimming left V 5 bases short and J 0 bases short, with 7 bases between. This CDR3 region has 13 residues. Germline loops: CDR1 MGHDK, CDR2 SYGVNS. Full variable domain (missing parts from reference TRBV25-1 and TRBJ1-1): EADIYQTPRYLVIGTGKKITLECSQTMGHDKMYWYQQDPGMELHLIHYSYGVNSTEKGDLSSESTVSRIRTEHFPLTLESARPSHTSQYLCASSSPMNTEAFFGQGTRLTVV.

The J gene is TRBJ2-7, the V gene TRBV11-2; D not certain. V was trimmed by 2 bases and J by 2 bases, leaving 19 bases between them. The germline CDR1 and CDR2 sequences are SGHAT and FQNNGV. This CDR3 has 17 amino acids. This CDR3 is CASSLSNSPSYTYEQYF. The CDR3 DNA follows: TGTGCCAGCAGCTTATCGAATAGCCCATCCTACACCTACGAGCAGTACTTC.

In this sample, this clone is medium-sized. The rearrangement links TRBV30 to TRBJ1-3; D not certain. With 5 bases removed from V and 3 bases from J, the gap between germline ends came to 11 bases. Looked up from germline, CDR1 is GTSNPN and CDR2 is SVGIG (reference sequence). The CDR3 is 13 residues long. CDR3 DNA sequence: TGTGCCTGGGAAGACATCGATGGAAACACCATATATTTT. Protein sequence: CAWEDIDGNTIYF.

The V call is TRBV7-9, the J call TRBJ1-2; D might be TRBD1 (5 bases). Germline lookup yields CDR1 SEHNR and CDR2 FQNEAQ (reference sequence). CDR3 length equals 14 residues. V lost 5 bases, J lost 6 bases, and 16 bases lay in between. The CDR3 DNA reads as TGTGCCAGCAGCCCCCCCAGGGTTTGGGATGGCTACACCTTC. This encodes CASSPPRVWDGYTF.

The table lists this clone with a few counts. The chain has TRBV19 and TRBJ2-1; D uncertain. The CDR3 is 12 amino acids. Trimming removed 2 bases at V and 7 bases at J, with 6 bases between. The germline V gene encodes CDR1 LNHDA and CDR2 SQIVND (reference sequence). Here the CDR3 DNA reads TGTGCCAGTAGTATATTAGGGAATGAGCAGTTCTTC. The encoded protein is CASSILGNEQFF.

This clone turned up a few times. The CDR3 DNA follows: TGTGCCAGCAGACCCGGGCTGTACTCTGGAAACACCATATATTTT. Translated, it gives CASRPGLYSGNTIYF. The chain employs TRBV6-5 and TRBJ1-3, with D hard to call. The V gene's germline CDR1 is MNHEY and CDR2 SVGAGI. The CDR3 totals 15 residues. V lost 6 bases and J lost 0, with 12 bases in between.

A few counts support this clone. V is TRBV7-2 and J is TRBJ1-5; maybe TRBD1 (5 bases). This CDR3 has 15 amino acids. Trimming stripped 1 base from V and 5 bases from J, with 12 bases between. Germline-derived CDR1 and CDR2 are SGHTA and FQGNSA. The DNA for the CDR3 is TGTGCCAGCAGCTTAGATGTTCAGGGCTATCAGCCCCAGCATTTT. This sequence encodes CASSLDVQGYQPQHF.

The chain employs TRBV4-1 and TRBJ2-1; D ambiguous. CDR1 MGHRA and CDR2 YSYEKL come from the germline V gene. V dropped 0 bases and J dropped 8 bases, with 8 bases sitting between them. The CDR3 length is 13 residues. The CDR3 bases are TGCGCCAGCAGCCAAGATTATATCCATGAGCAGTTCTTC. This sequence encodes CASSQDYIHEQFF.

The gene calls are TRBV18 and TRBJ2-5; 8 positions agree with TRBD1. The CDR3 sequence is 14 residues long. Germline assignment: CDR1 KGHSH and CDR2 LQKENI. Germline trimming cut 3 bases from V and 5 bases from J; bases unmatched to any gene: 5. CDR3 loop: CASSPWTGPETQYF. The CDR3 DNA follows: TGTGCCAGCTCACCGTGGACAGGGCCCGAGACCCAGTACTTC. Full variable domain (missing parts from reference TRBV18 and TRBJ2-5): NAGVMQNPRHLVRRRGQEARLRCSPMKGHSHVYWYRQLPEEGLKFMVYLQKENIIDESGMPKERFSAEFPKEGPSILRIQQVVRGDSAAYFCASSPWTGPETQYFGPGTRLLVL.

This clone has just a few counts. V gene TRBV7-8 combines with J gene TRBJ1-5; TRBD1 might be the D (5 bases). This CDR3 has 15 amino acids. The V gene lost 5 bases and the J gene lost 4 bases, with 15 bases spanning the gap. In germline, CDR1 is SGHVS, CDR2 FQNEAQ. The CDR3 sequence is CASSLPGSLNQPQHF. DNA of the CDR3: TGTGCCAGCAGCCTGCCAGGGTCCCTAAATCAGCCCCAGCATTTT. Full variable domain (outside the CDR3, taken from reference TRBV7-8 and TRBJ1-5): GAGVSQSPRYKVAKRGQDVALRCDPISGHVSLFWYQQALGQGPEFLTYFQNEAQLDKSGLPSDRFFAERPEGSVSTLKIQRTQQEDSAVYLCASSLPGSLNQPQHFGDGTRLSIL.

The chain joins TRBV6-6 to TRBJ2-7, with D possibly TRBD2 on 5 matching bases. Germline lookup yields CDR1 MNHNY and CDR2 SVGAGI (reference sequence). Trimming cost V 6 bases and J 4 bases, with 19 bases left between them. The CDR3 consists of 15 residues. CDR3 residues: CASRRAPESGYEQYF. The CDR3 DNA sequence: TGTGCCAGCAGAAGAGCTCCGGAGAGCGGTTACGAGCAGTACTTC.

The genes are TRBV2 and TRBJ2-2, with TRBD1 as a possible D gene (6 bases). Germline V gene sequence: CDR1 SNHLY, CDR2 FYNNEI. The V and J ends lost 7 bases and 6 bases respectively, with 18 bases between them. The CDR3 contains 15 residues. CDR3 nucleotides: TGTGCCAGCAATCTCGGACAGCTACGCGCCGGGGAGCTGTTTTTT. Protein product: CASNLGQLRAGELFF.

The chain uses TRBV28 and TRBJ1-1, with D possibly being TRBD1 (6 bases). There are 13 residues in the CDR3. Per the germline V gene, CDR1 is MDHEN and CDR2 is SYDVKM. CDR3 in amino acids: CAGGGRGRTEAFF. The CDR3 DNA follows: TGTGCTGGCGGGGGCAGGGGAAGAACTGAAGCTTTCTTT.

Written as DNA, the CDR3 is TGTGCCAGCAGCACCTCGAATGAGCAGTTCTTC. This translates into CASSTSNEQFF. This rearrangement joins TRBV5-4 to TRBJ2-1; D is uncertain. The V end lost 4 bases, the J end lost 7 bases, and 6 bases lay between the germline ends. Per the germline V gene, CDR1 is SGHNT and CDR2 is YYREEE (reference sequence). The CDR3 is 11 amino acids. The full variable domain, rest sourced from reference TRBV5-4 and TRBJ2-1, is ETGVTQSPTHLIKTRGQQVTLRCSSQSGHNTVSWYQQALGQGPQFIFQYYREEENGRGNFPPRFSGLQFPNYSSELNVNALELDDSALYLCASSTSNEQFFGPGTRLTVL.

The chain couples TRBV5-4 to TRBJ1-2; TRBD1 agrees at 8 bases. V lost 4 bases, J lost 4 bases, and 6 bases stayed unmatched. The CDR3 contains 14 residues. From germline, CDR1 is SGHNT and CDR2 YYREEE (reference sequence). The CDR3 here is CASSLDRVVYGYTF. The DNA for the CDR3 is TGTGCCAGCAGCCTGGACAGGGTTGTCTATGGCTACACCTTC.

This clone was found a few times. This rearrangement joins TRBV7-2 to TRBJ1-1; D not certain. Germline V gene sequence: CDR1 SGHTA, CDR2 FQGNSA. The germline V and J ends were trimmed by 5 bases and 7 bases, with 14 bases remaining between them. This CDR3 has 13 residues. In nucleotides, the CDR3 is TGTGCCAGCAGCCCAAGATCTGGAGTTGAAGCTTTCTTT. Protein sequence: CASSPRSGVEAFF. The entire variable domain, with the rest obtained from reference TRBV7-2 and TRBJ1-1, is as follows: GAGVSQSPSNKVTEKGKDVELRCDPISGHTALYWYRQSLGQGLEFLIYFQGNSAPDKSGLPSDRFSAERTGGSVSTLTIQRTQQEDSAVYLCASSPRSGVEAFFGQGTRLTVV.

This chain connects TRBV14 to TRBJ2-1; 11 bases fit TRBD1. Trimming took 2 bases from V and 6 from J; bases not matched to a gene: 9. CDR1 is SGHDN, CDR2 FVKESK, per germline. This CDR3 contains 17 residues. Here the CDR3 DNA reads TGTGCCAGCAGCCAAAGGTCCGGGACAGGGGGAAGCAATGAGCAGTTCTTC. This translates into CASSQRSGTGGSNEQFF.

This clone was found once. The rearrangement joins TRBV28 to TRBJ2-7; the D gene is possibly TRBD2 (6 bases). In germline, CDR1 is MDHEN, CDR2 SYDVKM. V dropped 5 bases and J dropped 3 bases, with 17 bases sitting between them. CDR3 length: 15 amino acids. The CDR3 bases are TGTGCCAGCAGTCCCCGGGGGAGGAGTAACTACGAGCAGTACTTC. Translation gives CASSPRGRSNYEQYF.

Here the CDR3 DNA reads TGTGCCAGCAGTGGACAGGGTATGGCTTTCTTT. Encoded protein: CASSGQGMAFF. The rearrangement links TRBV6-6 to TRBJ1-1; 8 bases are shared with TRBD1. J gave up 11 bases and V 5 bases, and 4 bases lay outside the gene matches. The germline V gene encodes CDR1 MNHNY and CDR2 SVGAGI (reference sequence). This CDR3 is 11 amino acids long.

In this sample, this clone turned up a few times. The chain combines TRBV21-1 with TRBJ1-6. TRBV21-1 corresponds to a pseudogene. The CDR3 runs 15 residues. The DNA of the CDR3 is TGTGCCAGCAGCAACCTCTCCGGTACGGATTCACCCCTCCACTTT. Amino acids: CASSNLSGTDSPLHF.